The 23 T cell receptor beta chains reported below all come from one sample, sequenced in a study of beta chain features in type 1 diabetes. Broader study findings: In every one of the four CD4+ subsets, TCRB CDR3s were moderately but significantly shorter in Type 1 diabetes patients.

The antigens for these receptors are not known. Investigators reverse transcribed all isolated RNA, so they sequenced expressed TCRB transcripts. This table comes from immunoSEQ multiplex PCR, and its TCRdb copy is limited to in-frame clones, with some not included. The sample lists about 44,000 clones, about 66% occurring once. Sample: Tregs from blood. The receptors shown here come from a woman between 18 and 29 years old with type 1 diabetes.

The chain couples TRBV7-2 to TRBJ1-3; unclear D gene. Trimming cost V 1 base and J 0 bases, with 10 bases left between them. CDR1 is SGHTA and CDR2 is FQGNSA in the germline V gene. There are 16 residues in the CDR3. In nucleotides, the CDR3 is TGTGCCAGCAGCTTAGAGCAGGTCTCCTCTGGAAACACCATATATTTT. It encodes CASSLEQVSSGNTIYF.

This sequence joins TRBV7-8 and TRBJ2-2, with D perhaps matching TRBD1 or TRBD2 (7 bases each). In germline, CDR1 is SGHVS, CDR2 FQNEAQ. V dropped 10 bases and J dropped 4 bases, with 16 bases sitting between them. The CDR3 has 14 amino acids. The CDR3 sequence: CATRGGIGTGELFF. CDR3 DNA sequence: TGTGCCACCAGGGGGGGAATTGGCACCGGGGAGCTGTTTTTT.

The chain is built from TRBV2 and TRBJ2-5; possibly TRBD2 for D (6 bases). The CDR3 has 15 amino acids. The germline V and J ends were trimmed by 4 bases and 4 bases, with 16 bases remaining between them. Germline lookup yields CDR1 SNHLY and CDR2 FYNNEI. In DNA, the CDR3 is TGTGCCAGCAGTGGAGAGGCGGGATGGGGAGAGACCCAGTACTTC. Protein product: CASSGEAGWGETQYF.

This clone was picked up a small number of times. The chain is built from TRBV7-2 and TRBJ1-5; possible D gene TRBD1, 6 bases. Per germline, CDR1 SGHTA and CDR2 FQGNSA. The V end lost 1 base, the J end lost 6 bases, and 13 bases lay between the germline ends. The CDR3 spans 15 residues. DNA of the CDR3: TGTGCCAGCAGCTTAGGAACAGGGCTCACTCAGCCCCAGCATTTT. It translates to CASSLGTGLTQPQHF.

This clone was counted between two and nine times. The chain employs TRBV27 and TRBJ1-5; D possibly corresponds to TRBD1 (6 bases). The V end lost 6 bases, the J end lost 1 base, and 10 bases lay between the germline ends. The germline V gene has CDR1 MNHEY and CDR2 SMNVEV (reference sequence). The CDR3 contains 14 residues. In DNA, the CDR3 is TGTGCCAGCAGCCAGGGGTTAAGCAATCAGCCCCAGCATTTT. It is translated as CASSQGLSNQPQHF.

In DNA, the CDR3 is TGCGCCAGCAGCCCGGGGGGCACCAACCTGGGCTATGGCTACACCTTC. Its translation: CASSPGGTNLGYGYTF. The J gene is TRBJ1-2, the V gene TRBV4-3, with a possible D match to TRBD1 (6 bases). V lost 4 bases and J 4 bases, leaving 19 bases between the germline ends. The CDR3 has 16 residues. Germline assignment: CDR1 LGHNA and CDR2 YSLEER.

J is TRBJ2-1 and V is TRBV6-5; the D gene is possibly TRBD2 (6 bases). V dropped 4 bases and J dropped 11 bases, with 12 bases sitting between them. Germline CDR1 and CDR2: MNHEY and SVGAGI. The CDR3 is 12 residues long. CDR3 loop: CASSSPGTQQFF. The DNA for the CDR3 is TGTGCCAGCAGTTCTCCCGGGACTCAGCAGTTCTTC.

V is TRBV7-2 and J is TRBJ2-5; 8 nucleotides line up with TRBD1. The V gene end was trimmed by 5 bases and the J gene end by 1 base; junction bases not matched to a gene: 3. CDR1 and CDR2 from the germline V gene are SGHTA and FQGNSA. This CDR3 is 14 amino acids long. The CDR3 here is CASSPRGRQETQYF. As DNA, the CDR3 is TGTGCCAGCAGCCCCAGGGGGCGCCAAGAGACCCAGTACTTC.

This clone showed up just a few times. This sequence joins TRBV7-8 and TRBJ1-2; 7 positions match TRBD1. Germline CDR1 SGHVS, CDR2 FQNEAQ. The CDR3 is made up of 15 amino acids. V lost 1 base and J lost 3; bases outside the gene matches: 5. The CDR3 sequence: CASSLGTTGHYGYTF. CDR3 sequence (DNA): TGTGCCAGCAGCTTAGGTACGACAGGGCACTATGGCTACACCTTC.

The rearrangement uses TRBV11-2 and TRBJ2-4; possible D gene TRBD2, 6 bases. Germline loops: CDR1 SGHAT, CDR2 FQNNGV. The V end was cut by 6 bases, the J end by 1 base, with 13 bases between. This CDR3 comprises 15 residues. This CDR3 reads CASSHPAGAKNIQYF. The CDR3 DNA is TGTGCCAGCAGTCACCCTGCGGGGGCCAAAAACATTCAGTACTTC.

The rearrangement uses TRBV18 and TRBJ1-4; D may be TRBD1 (6 bases). The V end lost 4 bases, the J end lost 8 bases, and 8 bases lay between the germline ends. Germline CDR1 and CDR2: KGHSH and LQKENI. CDR3 length: 12 residues. The CDR3 sequence: CASSLQGEKLFF. Written as DNA, the CDR3 is TGTGCCAGCTCACTCCAGGGGGAAAAACTGTTTTTT.

This clone came up once. The rearrangement joins TRBV4-2 to TRBJ1-6; D might be TRBD1 (6 bases). There are 17 residues in the CDR3. Trimming took off 0 bases at V and 6 bases at J, with 15 bases between the two ends. CDR1 is LGHNA, CDR2 YNFKEQ, per germline. Here the CDR3 DNA reads TGTGCCAGCAGCCAAGATCTTGGGGGGGGCGGTAATTCACCCCTCCACTTT. Its protein is CASSQDLGGGGNSPLHF.

J is TRBJ1-5 and V is TRBV6-5; 9 nucleotides match TRBD1. The ends lost 5 bases at V and 7 bases at J; junction bases unmatched: 9. Germline CDR1 MNHEY, CDR2 SVGAGI. There are 15 residues in the CDR3. The CDR3 sequence: CASSPWTGVGQPQHF. DNA of the CDR3: TGTGCCAGCAGTCCTTGGACAGGGGTGGGGCAGCCCCAGCATTTT.

This clone was counted only a few times. The V call is TRBV11-3, the J call TRBJ2-2; 8 bases map to TRBD1. CDR3 size: 16 residues. Germline CDR1 is SGHNT and CDR2 is YENEEA. Trimming took 3 bases from V and 1 from J; bases not matched to a gene: 4. CDR3 DNA sequence: TGTGCCAGCAGCTTTACTGGGACAGGGAACACCGGGGAGCTGTTTTTT. This translates into CASSFTGTGNTGELFF.

V is TRBV4-3 and J is TRBJ2-2, with TRBD1 matching over 9 bases. CDR3 length: 17 amino acids. The J segment lost 5 bases and the V segment lost 4 bases, leaving 11 bases of the junction unmatched. Germline V lookup: CDR1 LGHNA, CDR2 YSLEER. The CDR3 is CASSRTGGPTGTGELFF. The CDR3 DNA reads TGCGCCAGCAGCCGTACAGGGGGCCCTACGGGGACCGGGGAGCTGTTTTTT.

J is TRBJ2-1 and V is TRBV4-3; tentatively, D is TRBD2 (6 bases). The CDR3 extends over 17 amino acids. Trimming removed 4 bases at V and 1 base at J, with 17 bases between. Germline V gene lookup returns CDR1 LGHNA and CDR2 YSLEER. This CDR3 reads CASSLSQLAGSYNEQFF. The CDR3 DNA follows: TGCGCCAGCAGCCTCTCGCAACTAGCAGGATCCTACAATGAGCAGTTCTTC.

The genes are TRBV7-9 and TRBJ2-1; D is perhaps TRBD1 (6 bases). Trimming took 1 base from V and 13 from J, leaving 11 bases between them. The germline CDR1 and CDR2 sequences are SEHNR and FQNEAQ (reference sequence). This CDR3 has 12 residues. CDR3 sequence: CASSLVQGLQFF. DNA of the CDR3: TGTGCCAGCAGCTTAGTACAGGGTCTCCAGTTCTTC.

The rearrangement joins TRBV5-1 to TRBJ1-2; 8 nucleotides match TRBD1. There are 13 residues in the CDR3. After removal of 4 bases from V and 5 bases from J, the junction contained 4 bases not matched to a gene. CDR1 is SGHRS, CDR2 YFSETQ, per germline. The CDR3 loop reads CASSPGTGYGYTF. The CDR3 bases are TGCGCCAGCAGCCCCGGGACAGGTTATGGCTACACCTTC.

The chain is built from TRBV4-3 and TRBJ1-4; D may be TRBD1 (5 bases). The germline V gene encodes CDR1 LGHNA and CDR2 YSLEER. V was cut by 0 bases and J by 3 bases, with 8 bases left in between. The CDR3 consists of 15 residues. The CDR3 DNA reads TGCGCCAGCAGCCAAGATTCAGGGTCTAATGAAAAACTGTTTTTT. This sequence encodes CASSQDSGSNEKLFF.

The J gene is TRBJ2-7, the V gene TRBV11-3, with 7 bases matching TRBD2. The CDR3 spans 14 residues. After removal of 5 bases from V and 2 bases from J, the junction contained 6 bases not matched to a gene. Germline V gene lookup returns CDR1 SGHNT and CDR2 YENEEA. This CDR3 reads CASSPPGRAYEQYF. CDR3 coding DNA: TGTGCCAGCAGCCCCCCTGGGAGGGCCTACGAGCAGTACTTC.

This clone occurred a few times. The gene calls are TRBV18 and TRBJ2-1, with a possible D match to TRBD2 (6 bases). V lost 2 bases and J lost 5, with 10 bases in between. Germline-derived CDR1 and CDR2 are KGHSH and LQKENI. The CDR3 is made up of 14 amino acids. The CDR3 here is CASSPGTGHNEQFF. In DNA form, the CDR3 reads TGTGCCAGCTCACCAGGGACTGGCCACAATGAGCAGTTCTTC.

This chain links TRBV6-6 with TRBJ2-7; D perhaps matches TRBD1 (5 bases). Trimming removed 2 bases from V and 1 base from J, with 12 bases in between. Germline V gene sequence: CDR1 MNHNY, CDR2 SVGAGI (reference sequence). The CDR3 length is 15 residues. As DNA, the CDR3 is TGTGCCAGCAGTTACGGGCAGGGTGGATCCTACGAGCAGTACTTC. Translating it yields CASSYGQGGSYEQYF.

The rearrangement uses TRBV5-1 and TRBJ1-4, with 10 nucleotides matching TRBD1. Germline V gene lookup returns CDR1 SGHRS and CDR2 YFSETQ. The CDR3 spans 18 residues. The junction had 13 bases not matched to a gene; V was cut back by 0 bases and J by 8 bases. DNA of the CDR3: TGCGCCAGCAGCTTGGTAGTAACCGGGACAGGGGTCGGAGAAAAACTGTTTTTT. It is translated as CASSLVVTGTGVGEKLFF.